This TCR beta chain was observed in a study of blood T cell repertoires in COVID-19. Study details: Donors in the United States, Italy and Spain gave samples during acute or convalescent COVID-19. In each case, the material was cDNA or gDNA derived from T cells, B-cell-depleted T cells, or PBMCs.

Study processing details: How many nucleated cells were present was estimated from reference gene primer amplification. Using immunoSEQ multiplex PCR, the repertoire was profiled, and TCRdb retains in-frame clones only, with some absent. V and J calls and clone size are copied from that table; D and trimming were computed from the DNA. The sample consists of 25,000 to 30,000 clones, more than 75% of them appearing once. This CDR3 is built from 15 residues. V lost 4 bases and J 1 base, leaving 13 bases between the germline ends. Looked up from germline, CDR1 is MNHEY and CDR2 is SVGAGI. The J gene is TRBJ1-1, the V gene TRBV6-5; D is undetermined. The sample comprised peripheral blood. The origin of this receptor is a woman aged 70-85 years with acute or convalescent COVID-19. The CDR3 here is CASSSSQGGNTEAFF. The CDR3 bases are TGTGCCAGCAGTTCCTCGCAAGGAGGGAACACTGAAGCTTTCTTT.